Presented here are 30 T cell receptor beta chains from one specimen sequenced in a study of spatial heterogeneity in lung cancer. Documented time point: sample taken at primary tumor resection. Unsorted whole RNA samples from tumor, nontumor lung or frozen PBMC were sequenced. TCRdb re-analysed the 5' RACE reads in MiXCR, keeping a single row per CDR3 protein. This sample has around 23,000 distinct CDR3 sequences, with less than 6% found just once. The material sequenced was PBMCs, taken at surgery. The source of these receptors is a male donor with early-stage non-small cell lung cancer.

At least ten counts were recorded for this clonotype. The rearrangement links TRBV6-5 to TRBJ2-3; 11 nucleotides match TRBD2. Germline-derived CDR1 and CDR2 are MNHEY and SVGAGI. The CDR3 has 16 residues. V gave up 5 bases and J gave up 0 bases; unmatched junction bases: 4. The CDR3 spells CASSRRLAGSTDTQYF. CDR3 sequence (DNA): TGTGCCAGCAGTCGCCGACTAGCGGGAAGCACAGATACGCAGTATTTT.

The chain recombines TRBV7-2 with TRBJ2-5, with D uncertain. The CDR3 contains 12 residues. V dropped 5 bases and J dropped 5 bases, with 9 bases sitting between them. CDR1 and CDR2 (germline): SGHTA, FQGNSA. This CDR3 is CASSLKPETQYF. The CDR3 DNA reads TGTGCCAGCAGCCTTAAACCGGAGACCCAGTACTTC. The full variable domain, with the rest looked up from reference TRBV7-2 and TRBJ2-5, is GAGVSQSPSNKVTEKGKDVELRCDPISGHTALYWYRQSLGQGLEFLIYFQGNSAPDKSGLPSDRFSAERTGGSVSTLTIQRTQQEDSAVYLCASSLKPETQYFGPGTRLLVL.

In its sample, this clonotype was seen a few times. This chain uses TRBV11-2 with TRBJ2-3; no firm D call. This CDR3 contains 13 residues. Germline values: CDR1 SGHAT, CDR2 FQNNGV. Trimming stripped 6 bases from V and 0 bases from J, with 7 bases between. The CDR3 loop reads CASRSTSTDTQYF. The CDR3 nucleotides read TGTGCCAGCAGGTCAACTAGCACAGATACGCAGTATTTT.

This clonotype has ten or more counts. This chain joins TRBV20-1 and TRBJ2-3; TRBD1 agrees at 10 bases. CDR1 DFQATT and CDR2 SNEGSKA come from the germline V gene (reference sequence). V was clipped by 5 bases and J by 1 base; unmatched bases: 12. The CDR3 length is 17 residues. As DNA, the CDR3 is TGCAGTGCTCCCGCTGGGTGGGGGACAGGGGGCACAGATACGCAGTATTTT. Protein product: CSAPAGWGTGGTDTQYF.

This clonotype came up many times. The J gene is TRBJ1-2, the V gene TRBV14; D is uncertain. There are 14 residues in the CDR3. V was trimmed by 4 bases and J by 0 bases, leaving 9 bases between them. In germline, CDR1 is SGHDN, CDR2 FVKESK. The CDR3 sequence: CASSPRLPNYGYTF. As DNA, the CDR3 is TGTGCCAGCAGCCCGCGCCTACCTAACTATGGCTACACCTTC. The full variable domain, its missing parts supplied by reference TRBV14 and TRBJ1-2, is EAGVTQFPSHSVIEKGQTVTLRCDPISGHDNLYWYRRVMGKEIKFLLHFVKESKQDESGMPNNRFLAERTGGTYSTLKVQPAELEDSGVYFCASSPRLPNYGYTFGSGTRLTVV.

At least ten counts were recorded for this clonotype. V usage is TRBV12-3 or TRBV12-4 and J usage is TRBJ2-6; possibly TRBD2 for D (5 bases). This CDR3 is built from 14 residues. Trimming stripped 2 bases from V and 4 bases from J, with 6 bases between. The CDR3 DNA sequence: TGTGCCAGCAGTTTAAGGGAGGGGGCCAACGTCCTGACTTTC. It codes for CASSLREGANVLTF.

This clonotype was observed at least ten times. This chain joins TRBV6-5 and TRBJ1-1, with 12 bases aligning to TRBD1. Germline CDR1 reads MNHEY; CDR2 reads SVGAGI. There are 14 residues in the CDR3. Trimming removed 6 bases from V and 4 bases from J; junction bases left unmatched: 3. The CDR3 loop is CASRGTGGLTEAFF. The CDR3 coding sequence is TGTGCCAGCAGGGGGACAGGGGGCCTCACTGAAGCTTTCTTT.

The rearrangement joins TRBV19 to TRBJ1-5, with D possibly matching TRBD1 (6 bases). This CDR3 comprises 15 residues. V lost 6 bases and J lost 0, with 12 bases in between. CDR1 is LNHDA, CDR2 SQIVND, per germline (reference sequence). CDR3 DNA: TGTGCCAGTAGGCCAACAGGGTATAGCAATCAGCCCCAGCATTTT. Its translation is CASRPTGYSNQPQHF.

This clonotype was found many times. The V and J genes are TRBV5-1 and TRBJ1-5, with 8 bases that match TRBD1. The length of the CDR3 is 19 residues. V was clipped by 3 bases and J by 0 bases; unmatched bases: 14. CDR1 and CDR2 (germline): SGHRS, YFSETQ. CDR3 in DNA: TGCGCCAGCAGCTGTGGACAGGGAGGGAGGCCTTATAGCAATCAGCCCCAGCATTTT. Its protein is CASSCGQGGRPYSNQPQHF.

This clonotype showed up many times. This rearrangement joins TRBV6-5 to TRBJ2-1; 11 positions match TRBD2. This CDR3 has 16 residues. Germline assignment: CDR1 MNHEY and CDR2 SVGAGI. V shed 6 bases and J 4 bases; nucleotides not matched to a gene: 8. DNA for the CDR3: TGTGCCAGCAGCCACGTACTAGCGGGAGTTTACAATGAGCAGTTCTTC. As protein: CASSHVLAGVYNEQFF.

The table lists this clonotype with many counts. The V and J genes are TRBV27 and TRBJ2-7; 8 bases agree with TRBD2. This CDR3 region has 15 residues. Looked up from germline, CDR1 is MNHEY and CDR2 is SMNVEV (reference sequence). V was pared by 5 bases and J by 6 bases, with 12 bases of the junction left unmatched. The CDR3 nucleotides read TGTGCCAGCAGTCGGGCGGGGGGACCGCGTTCCGAGCAGTACTTC. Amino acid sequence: CASSRAGGPRSEQYF.

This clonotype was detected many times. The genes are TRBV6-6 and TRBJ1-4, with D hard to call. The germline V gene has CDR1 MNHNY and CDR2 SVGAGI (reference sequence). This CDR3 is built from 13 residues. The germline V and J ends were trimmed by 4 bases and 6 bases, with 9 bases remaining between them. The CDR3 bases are TGTGCCAGCAGTTCCCATGCTGATGAAAAACTGTTTTTT. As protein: CASSSHADEKLFF.

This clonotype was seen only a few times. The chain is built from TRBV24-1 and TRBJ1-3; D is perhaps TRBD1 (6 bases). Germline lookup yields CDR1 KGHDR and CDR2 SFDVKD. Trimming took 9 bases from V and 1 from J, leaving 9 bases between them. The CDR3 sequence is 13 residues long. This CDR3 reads CATEGGSGNTIYF. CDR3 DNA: TGTGCCACCGAGGGGGGATCTGGAAACACCATATATTTT.

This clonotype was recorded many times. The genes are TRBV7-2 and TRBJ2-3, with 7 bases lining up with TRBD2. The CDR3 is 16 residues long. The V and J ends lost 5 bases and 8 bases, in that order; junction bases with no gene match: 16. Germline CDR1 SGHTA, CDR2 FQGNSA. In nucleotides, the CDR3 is TGTGCCAGCAGCCAAACTTATTCGGTGCCGGGGGGTACGCAGTATTTT. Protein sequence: CASSQTYSVPGGTQYF. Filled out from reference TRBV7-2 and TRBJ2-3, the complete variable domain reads GAGVSQSPSNKVTEKGKDVELRCDPISGHTALYWYRQSLGQGLEFLIYFQGNSAPDKSGLPSDRFSAERTGGSVSTLTIQRTQQEDSAVYLCASSQTYSVPGGTQYFGPGTRLTVL.

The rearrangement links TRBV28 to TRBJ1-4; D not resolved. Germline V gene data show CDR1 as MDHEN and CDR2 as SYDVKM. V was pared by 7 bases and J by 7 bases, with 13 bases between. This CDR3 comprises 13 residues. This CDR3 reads CASTLGSVEKLFF. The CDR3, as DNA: TGTGCCAGCACGTTGGGGTCGGTTGAAAAACTGTTTTTT.

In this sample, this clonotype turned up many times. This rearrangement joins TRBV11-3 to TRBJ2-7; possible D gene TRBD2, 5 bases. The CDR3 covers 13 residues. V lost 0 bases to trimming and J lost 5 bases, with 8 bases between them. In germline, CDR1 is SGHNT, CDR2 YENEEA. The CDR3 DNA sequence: TGTGCCAGCAGCTTAGACCAGCGGAACGAGCAGTACTTC. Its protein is CASSLDQRNEQYF.

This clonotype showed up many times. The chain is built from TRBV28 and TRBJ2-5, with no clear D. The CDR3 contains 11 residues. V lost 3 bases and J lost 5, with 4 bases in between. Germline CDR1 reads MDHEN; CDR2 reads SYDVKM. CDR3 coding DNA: TGTGCCAGCAGTTTCCAGGAGACCCAGTACTTC. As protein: CASSFQETQYF.

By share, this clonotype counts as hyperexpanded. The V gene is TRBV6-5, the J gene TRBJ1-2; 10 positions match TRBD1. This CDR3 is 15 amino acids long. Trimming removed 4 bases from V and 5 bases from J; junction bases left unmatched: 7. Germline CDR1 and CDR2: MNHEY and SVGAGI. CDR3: CASSFSTGGEYGYTF. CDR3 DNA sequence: TGTGCCAGCAGTTTTTCGACAGGGGGCGAGTATGGCTACACCTTC.

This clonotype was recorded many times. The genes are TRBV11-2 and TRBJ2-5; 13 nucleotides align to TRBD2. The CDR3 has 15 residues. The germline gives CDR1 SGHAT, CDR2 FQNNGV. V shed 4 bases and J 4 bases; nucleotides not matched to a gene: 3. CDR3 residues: CASSSRTSGGETQYF. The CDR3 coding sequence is TGTGCCAGCAGCTCACGGACTAGCGGGGGAGAGACCCAGTACTTC.

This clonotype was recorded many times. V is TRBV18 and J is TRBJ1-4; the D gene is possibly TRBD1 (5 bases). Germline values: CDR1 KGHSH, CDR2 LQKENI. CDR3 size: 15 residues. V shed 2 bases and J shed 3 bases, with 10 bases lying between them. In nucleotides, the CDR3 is TGTGCCAGCTCACCATATCCGGGACCTAATGAAAAACTGTTTTTT. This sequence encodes CASSPYPGPNEKLFF. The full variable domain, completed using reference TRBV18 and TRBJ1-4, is NAGVMQNPRHLVRRRGQEARLRCSPMKGHSHVYWYRQLPEEGLKFMVYLQKENIIDESGMPKERFSAEFPKEGPSILRIQQVVRGDSAAYFCASSPYPGPNEKLFFGSGTQLSVL.

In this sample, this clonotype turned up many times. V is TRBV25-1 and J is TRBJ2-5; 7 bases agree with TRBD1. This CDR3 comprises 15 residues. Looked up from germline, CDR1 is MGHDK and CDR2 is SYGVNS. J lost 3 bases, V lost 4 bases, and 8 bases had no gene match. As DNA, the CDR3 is TGTGCCAGCAGTGCCTACCGCACAGGGGAAGAGACCCAGTACTTC. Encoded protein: CASSAYRTGEETQYF.

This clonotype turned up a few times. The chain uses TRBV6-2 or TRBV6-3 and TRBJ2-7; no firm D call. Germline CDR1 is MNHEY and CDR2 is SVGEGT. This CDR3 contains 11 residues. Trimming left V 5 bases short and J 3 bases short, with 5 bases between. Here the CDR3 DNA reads TGTGCCAGCAGTAATTTCTACGAGCAGTACTTC. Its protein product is CASSNFYEQYF.

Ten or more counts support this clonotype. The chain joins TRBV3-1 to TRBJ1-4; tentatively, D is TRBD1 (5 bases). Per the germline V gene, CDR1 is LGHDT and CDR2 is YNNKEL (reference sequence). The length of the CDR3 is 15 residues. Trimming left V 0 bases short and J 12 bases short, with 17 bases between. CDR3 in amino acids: CASSQDGTKTGELFF. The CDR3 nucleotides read TGTGCCAGCAGCCAAGACGGGACCAAAACCGGGGAACTGTTTTTT.

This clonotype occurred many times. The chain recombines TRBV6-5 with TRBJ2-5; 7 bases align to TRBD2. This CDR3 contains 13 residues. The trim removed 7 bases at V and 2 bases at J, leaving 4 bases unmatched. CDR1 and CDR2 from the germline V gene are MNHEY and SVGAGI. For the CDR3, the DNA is TGTGCCAGCAAGAGCGGGGCGCAAGAGACCCAGTACTTC. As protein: CASKSGAQETQYF.

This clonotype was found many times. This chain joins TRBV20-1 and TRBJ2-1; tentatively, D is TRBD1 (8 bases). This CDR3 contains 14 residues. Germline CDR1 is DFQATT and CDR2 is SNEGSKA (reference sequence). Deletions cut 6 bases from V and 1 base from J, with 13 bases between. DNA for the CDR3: TGCAGTGCACCACAGGGGGGGTCCTACAATGAGCAGTTCTTC. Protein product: CSAPQGGSYNEQFF.

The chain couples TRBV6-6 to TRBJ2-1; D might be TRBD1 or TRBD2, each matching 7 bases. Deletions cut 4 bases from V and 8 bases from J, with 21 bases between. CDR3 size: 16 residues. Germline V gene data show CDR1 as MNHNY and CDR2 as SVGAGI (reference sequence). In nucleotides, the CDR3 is TGTGCCAGCAGTTCAGGGGGAGGGGGATTTCTGGATGAGCAGTTCTTC. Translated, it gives CASSSGGGGFLDEQFF.

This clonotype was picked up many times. The DNA of the CDR3 is TGTGCCAGTACACGACAGGGGTCTGGAAACACCATATATTTT. Protein product: CASTRQGSGNTIYF. The chain recombines TRBV19 with TRBJ1-3, with 8 bases aligning to TRBD1. V was clipped by 7 bases and J by 1 base; unmatched bases: 3. Germline CDR1 reads LNHDA; CDR2 reads SQIVND (reference sequence). CDR3 length: 14 amino acids.

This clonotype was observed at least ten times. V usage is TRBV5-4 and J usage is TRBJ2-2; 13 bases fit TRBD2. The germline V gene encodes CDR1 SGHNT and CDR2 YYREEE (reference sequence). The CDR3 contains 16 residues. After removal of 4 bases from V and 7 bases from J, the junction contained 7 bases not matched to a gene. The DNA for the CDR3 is TGTGCCAGCAGCGGGACTAGCGGGGCCTCATTCGGGGAGCTGTTTTTT. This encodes CASSGTSGASFGELFF.

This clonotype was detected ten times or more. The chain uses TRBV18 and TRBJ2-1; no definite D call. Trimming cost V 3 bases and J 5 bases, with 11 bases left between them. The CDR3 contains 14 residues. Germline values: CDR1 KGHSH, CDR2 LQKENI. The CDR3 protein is CASSPNAGDNEQFF. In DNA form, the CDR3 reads TGTGCCAGCTCACCCAATGCTGGGGACAATGAGCAGTTCTTC.

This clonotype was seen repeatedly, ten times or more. CDR3 loop: CASSRQGRSPTGELFF. The DNA for the CDR3 is TGTGCCAGCAGCCGACAGGGAAGGTCTCCCACCGGGGAGCTGTTTTTT. This chain joins TRBV7-8 and TRBJ2-2; 7 bases agree with TRBD1. CDR1 is SGHVS, CDR2 FQNEAQ, per germline. The V and J ends lost 5 bases and 4 bases, in that order; junction bases with no gene match: 10. CDR3 length equals 16 residues.